This T cell receptor beta chain was sequenced in a study of T cells after yellow fever vaccination. Points from the study as a whole: Most primary-vaccination clones reappeared after the booster (around 95% CD4, 88% CD8).

5'RACE template switching added a universal primer site and UMIs to TCR cDNA. TCRdb reanalysed the 5' RACE reads using MiXCR and keeps one entry per CDR3 protein. The table records about 340,000 distinct CDR3 sequences, approximately 12% of them present only once. This clonotype has just a few counts. Its antigen is undetermined. Unmatched junction bases numbered 13, after V lost 6 bases and J lost 1 base. CDR1 is ENHRY and CDR2 is SYGVKD in the germline V gene. The CDR3 extends over 17 amino acids. The origin of this receptor is a man between 18 and 29 years old who received the YFV17D yellow fever vaccine. The chain employs TRBV10-3 and TRBJ2-3; 7 bases line up with TRBD2. The source material was CD4+ T cells sorted from PBMCs, sampled 15 days after the yellow fever booster vaccination. The DNA for the CDR3 is TGTGCCATCAGCGGAGATGGCGGGCTAGCGGGCACAGATACGCAGTATTTT. Encoded protein: CAISGDGGLAGTDTQYF.